The 5 T cell receptor beta chains in this list originate from one sample, sequenced in a study of CD8 T cells in ankylosing spondylitis. Regarding the study as a whole: Seemingly characteristic of ankylosing spondylitis blood was a TCR beta motif consisting of about 8 highly homologous variants.

TCRdb re-called the 5' RACE reads through MiXCR, storing one row per CDR3 protein. The sample yields about 700,000 distinct CDR3 sequences, around a fifth seen once. These receptors lack a known antigen. The sample consisted of blood, either unsorted or a sorted T cell fraction (not recorded which). The receptors were gathered from a male donor with ankylosing spondylitis.

The CDR3 loop is CASSLEYPDSYEQYF. The CDR3 region has the DNA TGCGCCAGCAGCTTGGAGTATCCCGACTCCTACGAGCAGTACTTC. The chain couples TRBV5-1 to TRBJ2-7; D is unresolved. Trimming took off 0 bases at V and 0 bases at J, with 10 bases between the two ends. The length of the CDR3 is 15 residues. Germline CDR1 and CDR2: SGHRS and YFSETQ.

This clonotype showed up just a few times. The V and J genes are TRBV5-1 and TRBJ2-6; 7 bases match TRBD1. Germline V lookup: CDR1 SGHRS, CDR2 YFSETQ. Trimming took 2 bases from V and 1 from J; bases not matched to a gene: 6. CDR3 length: 17 amino acids. This CDR3 reads CASSLDVQGSGANVLTF. CDR3 DNA: TGCGCCAGCAGCTTAGATGTACAGGGGTCTGGGGCCAACGTCCTGACTTTC.

The V and J genes are TRBV4-1 and TRBJ2-1; D is possibly TRBD2 (6 bases). In germline, CDR1 is MGHRA, CDR2 YSYEKL. The CDR3 covers 16 residues. The V end was cut by 2 bases, the J end by 0 bases, with 11 bases between. CDR3 DNA sequence: TGCGCCAGCAGCCAAACGGCGGGACTCTCCTACAATGAGCAGTTCTTC. It is translated as CASSQTAGLSYNEQFF.

As concerns this clonotype: Given a much more abundant clone one base away, this may be a read error. The rearrangement uses TRBV7-9 and TRBJ2-1; no clear D gene. The CDR3 extends over 11 amino acids. CDR1 and CDR2 from the germline V gene are SEHNR and FQNEAQ (reference sequence). Trimming removed 4 bases from V and 7 bases from J, with 5 bases in between. CDR3 in DNA: TGTGCCAGCAGCTCCTGGAATGAGCAGTTCTTC. It is translated as CASSSWNEQFF.

V is TRBV3-1 and J is TRBJ1-2; 7 bases are a match to TRBD1. J gave up 4 bases and V 1 base, and 12 bases lay outside the gene matches. The germline V gene encodes CDR1 LGHDT and CDR2 YNNKEL (reference sequence). The CDR3 extends over 17 amino acids. CDR3 protein: CASSQGLRGRSVYGYTF. DNA for the CDR3: TGTGCCAGCAGCCAAGGGTTGAGGGGGCGATCCGTCTATGGCTACACCTTC.